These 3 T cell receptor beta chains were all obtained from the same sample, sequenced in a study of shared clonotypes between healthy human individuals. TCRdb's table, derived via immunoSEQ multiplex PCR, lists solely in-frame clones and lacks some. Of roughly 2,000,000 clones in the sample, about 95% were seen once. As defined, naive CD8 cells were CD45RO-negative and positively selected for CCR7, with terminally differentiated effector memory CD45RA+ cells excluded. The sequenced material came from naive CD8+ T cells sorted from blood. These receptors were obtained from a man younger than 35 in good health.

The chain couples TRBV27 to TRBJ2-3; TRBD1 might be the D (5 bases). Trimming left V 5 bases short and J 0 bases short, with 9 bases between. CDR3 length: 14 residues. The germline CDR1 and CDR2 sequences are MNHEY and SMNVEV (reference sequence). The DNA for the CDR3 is TGTGCCAGCAGTACACAGGTTAGCACAGATACGCAGTATTTT. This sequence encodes CASSTQVSTDTQYF.

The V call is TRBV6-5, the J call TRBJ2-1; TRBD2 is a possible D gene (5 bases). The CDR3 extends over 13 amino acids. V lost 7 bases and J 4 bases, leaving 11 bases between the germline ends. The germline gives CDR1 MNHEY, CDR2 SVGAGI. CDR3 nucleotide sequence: TGTGCCAGCACGTCGGGGATATACAATGAGCAGTTCTTC. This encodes CASTSGIYNEQFF.

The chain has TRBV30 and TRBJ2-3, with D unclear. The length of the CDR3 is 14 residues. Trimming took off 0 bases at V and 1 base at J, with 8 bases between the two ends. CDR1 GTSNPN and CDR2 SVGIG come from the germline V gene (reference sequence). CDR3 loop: CAWSVLIGTDTQYF. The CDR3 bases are TGTGCCTGGAGTGTACTGATAGGCACAGATACGCAGTATTTT.